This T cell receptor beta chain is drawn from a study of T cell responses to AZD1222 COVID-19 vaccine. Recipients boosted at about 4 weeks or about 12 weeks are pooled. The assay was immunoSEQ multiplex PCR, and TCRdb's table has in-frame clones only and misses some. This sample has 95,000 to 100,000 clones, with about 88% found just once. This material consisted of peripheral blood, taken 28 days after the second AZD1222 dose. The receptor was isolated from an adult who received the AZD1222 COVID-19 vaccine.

The CDR3 region is CAWRGDSRGNTIYF. CDR3 bases: TGTGCCTGGAGGGGCGATAGTCGTGGAAACACCATATATTTT. V is TRBV30 and J is TRBJ1-3; no reliable D call. Germline V gives CDR1 GTSNPN, CDR2 SVGIG (reference sequence). The CDR3 spans 14 residues. Trimming cost V 3 bases and J 3 bases, with 12 bases left between them.